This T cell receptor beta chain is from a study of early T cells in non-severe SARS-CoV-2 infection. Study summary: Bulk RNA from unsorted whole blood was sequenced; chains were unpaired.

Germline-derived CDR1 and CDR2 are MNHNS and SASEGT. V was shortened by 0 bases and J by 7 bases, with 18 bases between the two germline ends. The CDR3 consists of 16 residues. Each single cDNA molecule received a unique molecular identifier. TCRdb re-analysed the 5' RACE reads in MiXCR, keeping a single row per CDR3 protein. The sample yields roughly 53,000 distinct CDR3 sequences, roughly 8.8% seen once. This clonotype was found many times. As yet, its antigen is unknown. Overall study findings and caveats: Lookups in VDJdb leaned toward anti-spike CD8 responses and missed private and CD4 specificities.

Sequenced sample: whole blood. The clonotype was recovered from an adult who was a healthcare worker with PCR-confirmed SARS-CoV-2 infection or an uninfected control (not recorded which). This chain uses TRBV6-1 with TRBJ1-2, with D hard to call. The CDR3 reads CASSEAVTALVGGYTF. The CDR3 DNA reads TGTGCCAGCAGTGAAGCTGTGACCGCCTTAGTAGGTGGCTACACCTTC.